This T cell receptor beta chain is drawn from a study of shared clonotypes between healthy human individuals. Broader study findings: The four-donor shared clonotypes exceeded non-shared clonotypes in generation probability, with non-shared ones scoring lower.

The germline gives CDR1 SGDLS, CDR2 YYNGEE. CDR3 length: 16 residues. After removal of 3 bases from V and 4 bases from J, the junction contained 9 bases not matched to a gene. The table came from immunoSEQ multiplex PCR; TCRdb's copy has only in-frame clones and leaves some out. The sample lists approximately 2.4 million clones, more than 90% occurring once. As to this clone: What it binds is not known.

The TCR sequence derives from a man aged 18-30 years in good health. The chain links TRBV9 to TRBJ1-2, with 10 bases lining up with TRBD1. The sequenced sample consisted of naive CD4+ T cells sorted from blood. Indicated subset: CD45RA+ positively selected. DNA of the CDR3: TGTGCCAGCAGCGGGCGGGGACAGGGGTCCTCCTATGGCTACACCTTC. Protein product: CASSGRGQGSSYGYTF.